The entry below describes one T cell receptor (beta chain). No antigen is known for it. Base quality data are lacking; no much larger clone is found one base away. This sample is drawn from a study of OX40 agonist ivuxolimab in advanced cancers. Turning to the overall study: Ivuxolimab was a fully human IgG2 agonistic monoclonal antibody targeting the costimulatory receptor OX40 (CD134). Intravenous ivuxolimab was administered to patients every 2 weeks at six dose levels: 0.01, 0.1, 0.3, 1.5, 3 and 10 mg/kg. Of the 52 patients in dose escalation, 19 had hepatocellular carcinoma, approximately 15 had melanoma, 9 had renal cell carcinoma and 9 had head and neck cancer. The dose-escalation cohort was over 70% male with a mean age of about 60 years, ranging from roughly 23 to 80. Prior anti-PD-1, anti-PD-L1 or anti-CTLA-4 therapy was permitted, and approximately 41% of dose-escalation patients had received checkpoint inhibitors. Partial responses were achieved by three dose-escalation patients, of whom one had hepatocellular carcinoma and two had cutaneous melanoma. Peripheral TCRbeta sequencing was intended to test whether TCR sequence diversity was altered and clonal T-cell expansion was caused by ivuxolimab. The paper covers the monotherapy dose-escalation part of the phase I ivuxolimab trial, which included N of about 51 patients. Overall results and qualifications from the work: At doses from 0.1 to 3.0 mg/kg, clonal expansion was seen in both CD4+ and CD8+ blood T cells between baseline and week 6. After ivuxolimab, more expanded clones were found on average in CD8+ T cells than in CD4+ T cells. Antigen specificity was not determined for the clonally expanded peripheral T cells. Partial responders in the 0.1-3.0 mg/kg groups had among the lowest normalized peripheral clonal expansion, especially among CD8+ T cells. Low levels of normalized T-cell clonal expansion were also seen in some nonresponding patients.

For sequencing of the TCRbeta CDR3 region, genomic DNA was extracted from the sorted cells. The immunoSEQ Assay was used for sequencing of TCRbeta CDR3 regions. As stored in TCRdb, this immuneACCESS dataset retains in-frame rearrangements with V and J assigned. A fraction of the clones does not appear; measured against another copy, unresolved V genes explain less than half of the discrepancy, and the remainder lacks a known reason. A total of tens of thousands of clones appear in this sample, 80% to 90% of them only once. The ten largest clones add up to approximately 0.73% of the sample. The junction shows trimming of 2 bases on V and 0 bases on J, and the gene matches do not reach 5 bases of it. The germline V gene (reference sequence) gives CDR1 as SEHNR and CDR2 as FQNEAQ. The CDR3 spans 17 residues, from the cysteine through the phenylalanine. This entry keeps only the CDR3 DNA: 51 bases, framed from base 1.

Patients with a history of autoimmune disease or receiving systemic immunosuppression were excluded from the trial. Peripheral blood for TCR sequencing was collected from all dose cohorts at baseline, on cycle 4 day 1, and on cycle 7 day 1. Samples were obtained from an open-label, multicenter, first-in-human phase I dose-escalation trial of ivuxolimab. Adults with locally advanced or metastatic melanoma, renal cell carcinoma, hepatocellular carcinoma or head and neck squamous cell carcinoma were enrolled in the trial. CD4+ and CD8+ T cells were sorted separately from peripheral blood before TCR sequencing.

The material sequenced was CD4+ or CD8+ T cells sorted from blood, taken in a trial of the OX40 agonist ivuxolimab. This TCR came from an adult with an advanced solid tumor such as melanoma, head and neck, liver or kidney cancer. The chain is assembled from TRBV7-9 and TRBJ2-3; 10 of the junction bases match TRBD2. Read as DNA, the sequence is TGTGCCAGCAGCTTAAGGTCTAGCGGGAGAAGCACAGATACGCAGTATTTT. Its translation is CASSLRSSGRSTDTQYF.